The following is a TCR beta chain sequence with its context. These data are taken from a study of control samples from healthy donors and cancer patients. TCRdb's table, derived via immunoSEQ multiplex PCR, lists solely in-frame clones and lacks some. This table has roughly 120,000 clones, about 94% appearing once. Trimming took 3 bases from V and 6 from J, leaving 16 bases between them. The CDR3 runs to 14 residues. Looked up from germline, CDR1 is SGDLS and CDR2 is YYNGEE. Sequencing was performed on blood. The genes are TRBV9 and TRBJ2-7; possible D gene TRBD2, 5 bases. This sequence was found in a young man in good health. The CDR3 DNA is TGTGCCAGCAGCGCGGATTATGGAGGACTCGAGCAGTACTTC. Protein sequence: CASSADYGGLEQYF.